Here is one T cell receptor (beta chain) with its context. The repertoire was sequenced with immunoSEQ multiplex PCR; TCRdb's copy has only in-frame clones and lacks some. Seen here are about 100,000 clones, approximately 89% observed once, and the top ten hold 0.15% to 0.2%. These data come from a study of OX40 agonist ivuxolimab in advanced cancers. The receptor was isolated from an adult with an advanced solid tumor such as melanoma, head and neck, liver or kidney cancer. Sequences were derived from CD4+ or CD8+ T cells sorted from blood, sampled in a trial of the OX40 agonist ivuxolimab.

The CDR3, as DNA: TGTGCCAGCAGTGATGGCTCAAAGCAGTTCTTC. As protein: CASSDGSKQFF. The chain links TRBV25-1 to TRBJ2-1; D is undetermined. V lost 3 bases and J lost 11, with 8 bases in between. The CDR3 totals 11 residues. Germline loops: CDR1 MGHDK, CDR2 SYGVNS.